The TCR beta chain described here comes from a study of cytomegalovirus exposure and HLA in healthy donors. Study-level results: Researchers counted around 160 TCR beta chains as cytomegalovirus-associated. Usually a TCR sequence was rare, but some public TCRs were found in many donors.

This CDR3 region has 15 residues. V lost 3 bases to trimming and J lost 0 bases; unmatched junction nucleotides: 4. Germline CDR1 is MNHEY and CDR2 is SMNVEV (reference sequence). As concerns this clone: What it binds is not known.

With 60 Vbeta and 13 Jbeta primers, the PCR was carried out. Assay used: immunoSEQ multiplex PCR; TCRdb lists only in-frame clones, some missing. The table records 100,000 to 150,000 clones, around 82% of them present only once. Sequencing was carried out using PBMCs. This chain uses TRBV27 with TRBJ2-7; 8 bases line up with TRBD2. This receptor was identified in a woman in her thirties or forties in good health and CMV-seropositive. DNA for the CDR3: TGTGCCAGCAGTTTTAGGAGCGGGGGCTCCTACGAGCAGTACTTC. Its translation is CASSFRSGGSYEQYF.